This record covers a single T cell receptor beta chain. What it recognizes is unknown. The record originates from a study of T cell responses to AZD1222 COVID-19 vaccine. Study-wide results and caveats: Most donors were white British, females outnumbered males, and clonal diversity was possibly underestimated. Along spike, vaccine-associated CD4 TCRs were found throughout, with dominance at 160-218 and 743-854. Among spike-specific TCRs, nearly half reportedly target unmutated variant regions.

Repertoires were generated with immunoSEQ multiplex PCR, while TCRdb's copy carries only in-frame clones and drops some. The sample carries under 150,000 clones, approximately 83% recorded once. CDR3 size: 14 residues. V shed 0 bases and J shed 7 bases, with 10 bases lying between them. Germline V gives CDR1 MNHEY, CDR2 SVGAGI. The J gene is TRBJ1-5, the V gene TRBV6-5; TRBD1 is a possible D gene (5 bases). The material was peripheral blood, obtained on day 0 of AZD1222 vaccination. This receptor was taken from an adult in good health. The CDR3 nucleotides are TGTGCCAGCAGTTACTCGCGAGGGGCCCAGCCCCAGCATTTT. It yields the protein CASSYSRGAQPQHF.